Listed here are 15 T cell receptor beta chains from one sample, sequenced in a study of regulatory and conventional T cells in RAG deficiency. The protocol was immunoSEQ multiplex PCR, while the TCRdb copy is restricted to in-frame clones and leaves out a portion. The top ten clones hold about 0.32% of a sample with tens of thousands of clones, approximately 96% of them seen once. Conventional CD4+ T cells were sorted from blood as CD25-low CD127-high cells. These data also featured in a second study, about regulatory T cells. That work contributes: Primers: 52 TRBV forward and 13 TRBJ reverse.

Material: CD25- CD4+ T cells sorted from blood. The receptors come from a human donor in good health.

V usage is TRBV4-1 and J usage is TRBJ2-1, with TRBD2 matching 7 bases. The CDR3 extends over 18 amino acids. CDR1 and CDR2 (germline): MGHRA, YSYEKL. V lost 4 bases and J lost 0; bases outside the gene matches: 12. The CDR3 protein is CASSPLDWRGSSYNEQFF. CDR3 sequence (DNA): TGCGCCAGCAGCCCCCTCGATTGGCGCGGGAGCTCCTACAATGAGCAGTTCTTC.

In its sample, this clone was seen once. The genes are TRBV6-5 and TRBJ1-6; 11 bases line up with TRBD1. Trimming removed 2 bases from V and 7 bases from J; junction bases left unmatched: 4. This CDR3 spans 16 amino acids. Germline CDR1 is MNHEY and CDR2 is SVGAGI. CDR3 nucleotide sequence: TGTGCCAGCAGTTACAGGACAGGGGGCTTAAATTCACCCCTCCACTTT. Its translation is CASSYRTGGLNSPLHF.

The chain is built from TRBV6-5 and TRBJ1-5; 7 nucleotides agree with TRBD1. Germline trimming cut 2 bases from V and 7 bases from J; bases unmatched to any gene: 8. Looked up from germline, CDR1 is MNHEY and CDR2 is SVGAGI. The CDR3 runs to 15 residues. CDR3 loop: CASSYPKGGGQPQHF. CDR3 coding DNA: TGTGCCAGCAGTTACCCGAAAGGGGGCGGACAGCCCCAGCATTTT.

This sequence joins TRBV5-1 and TRBJ1-2; TRBD1 matches 12 bases. CDR1 is SGHRS and CDR2 is YFSETQ in the germline V gene. The CDR3 is made up of 15 amino acids. V trimming: 3 bases; J trimming: 8 bases; junction bases outside the gene matches: 8. In nucleotides, the CDR3 is TGCGCCAGCAGCTGGATGGGACAGGGGGCTGAAGGCTACACCTTC. Translated, it gives CASSWMGQGAEGYTF.

The CDR3 bases are TGTGCCAGCAGCTTAGAGGGACAGGGGGCAGATACGCAGTATTTT. Amino acid sequence: CASSLEGQGADTQYF. The chain carries TRBV7-2 and TRBJ2-3; 11 bases align to TRBD1. V lost 1 base, J lost 4 bases, and 1 base stayed unmatched. Germline CDR1 SGHTA, CDR2 FQGNSA. The CDR3 totals 15 residues. The full variable domain, with the rest looked up from reference TRBV7-2 and TRBJ2-3, is GAGVSQSPSNKVTEKGKDVELRCDPISGHTALYWYRQSLGQGLEFLIYFQGNSAPDKSGLPSDRFSAERTGGSVSTLTIQRTQQEDSAVYLCASSLEGQGADTQYFGPGTRLTVL.

This rearrangement joins TRBV30 to TRBJ1-1, with D possibly TRBD1 on 6 matching bases. Germline CDR1 is GTSNPN and CDR2 is SVGIG (reference sequence). CDR3 length: 14 amino acids. V lost 0 bases to trimming and J lost 10 bases, with 18 bases between them. The CDR3 nucleotides are TGTGCCTGGAGTGTAAGTCGTTCAGGGGTGGGAGCTTTCTTT. Encoded protein: CAWSVSRSGVGAFF.

Only a few counts were recorded for this clone. V usage is TRBV2 and J usage is TRBJ1-1, with 8 bases fitting TRBD1. Trimming cost V 11 bases and J 0 bases; bases outside gene matches: 8. Germline-derived CDR1 and CDR2 are SNHLY and FYNNEI. The CDR3 is made up of 14 amino acids. CDR3: CAGHRGVMNTEAFF. The CDR3 DNA follows: TGTGCCGGCCACAGGGGGGTCATGAACACTGAAGCTTTCTTT.

The chain employs TRBV20-1 and TRBJ2-4; tentatively, D is TRBD2 (5 bases). Germline lookup yields CDR1 DFQATT and CDR2 SNEGSKA (reference sequence). This CDR3 is 11 amino acids long. V was pared by 7 bases and J by 4 bases, with 8 bases between. CDR3: CSVGGKNIQYF. The CDR3 DNA follows: TGCAGTGTAGGAGGAAAAAACATTCAGTACTTC.

The chain combines TRBV28 with TRBJ1-2; 8 bases match TRBD1. The V segment lost 5 bases and the J segment 8 bases; nucleotides outside the gene matches: 16. Germline V gene lookup returns CDR1 MDHEN and CDR2 SYDVKM. The CDR3 spans 16 residues. The CDR3 protein is CASSHAKRQGQGGYTF. The CDR3 DNA follows: TGTGCCAGCAGTCATGCAAAAAGACAGGGGCAAGGCGGCTACACCTTC.

The gene calls are TRBV18 and TRBJ2-1, with 15 positions matching TRBD2. The CDR3 is 16 residues long. Losses at the gene ends were 6 bases for V and 7 bases for J; bases not matched to a gene: 7. The germline V gene has CDR1 KGHSH and CDR2 LQKENI. The CDR3 is CASSTGLAGGGNEQFF. CDR3 coding DNA: TGTGCCAGCTCCACGGGACTAGCGGGAGGAGGGAATGAGCAGTTCTTC.

The chain employs TRBV7-9 and TRBJ2-1; possibly TRBD2 for D (7 bases). Germline V gene lookup returns CDR1 SEHNR and CDR2 FQNEAQ (reference sequence). The CDR3 contains 14 residues. V was shortened by 6 bases and J by 8 bases, with 17 bases between the two germline ends. CDR3 region: CASSPGWGGDEQFF. The CDR3 DNA reads TGTGCCAGCAGTCCGGGATGGGGGGGCGATGAGCAGTTCTTC.

This chain joins TRBV30 and TRBJ1-5, with D maybe TRBD1 (6 bases). Trimming took 0 bases from V and 7 from J, leaving 19 bases between them. Germline V gene lookup returns CDR1 GTSNPN and CDR2 SVGIG (reference sequence). The CDR3 has 16 residues. CDR3 loop: CAWSVRGRGEGQPQHF. CDR3 DNA sequence: TGTGCCTGGAGTGTACGGGGGAGGGGGGAAGGGCAGCCCCAGCATTTT.

The chain employs TRBV30 and TRBJ1-1; D remains ambiguous. The CDR3 runs to 14 residues. The germline CDR1 and CDR2 sequences are GTSNPN and SVGIG (reference sequence). V shed 0 bases and J shed 0 bases, with 8 bases lying between them. CDR3 sequence reads: CAWSVSVMNTEAFF. Here the CDR3 DNA reads TGTGCCTGGAGTGTATCGGTCATGAACACTGAAGCTTTCTTT.

V gene TRBV19 combines with J gene TRBJ2-1; tentatively, D is TRBD1 (5 bases). This CDR3 is 15 amino acids long. Germline V gene sequence: CDR1 LNHDA, CDR2 SQIVND (reference sequence). V was shortened by 0 bases and J by 8 bases, with 14 bases between the two germline ends. The chain's CDR3 is CASSIDSGARDEQFF. CDR3 DNA: TGTGCCAGTAGTATAGATAGTGGGGCTAGGGATGAGCAGTTCTTC.

The V gene is TRBV18, the J gene TRBJ2-5; D not certain. Germline lookup yields CDR1 KGHSH and CDR2 LQKENI. The CDR3 sequence is 13 residues long. The V end was cut by 3 bases, the J end by 1 base, with 6 bases between. CDR3: CASSPPGQETQYF. CDR3 coding DNA: TGTGCCAGCTCACCTCCGGGCCAAGAGACCCAGTACTTC.